The source of this T cell receptor (beta chain) is a study of blood T cell repertoires in COVID-19. Repertoires were generated with immunoSEQ multiplex PCR, while TCRdb's copy carries only in-frame clones and drops some. The sample consists of roughly 370,000 clones, around nine tenths of them appearing once. The junction had 5 bases not matched to a gene; V was cut back by 1 base and J by 5 bases. CDR3 size: 15 residues. Germline CDR1 and CDR2: SEHNR and FQNEAQ (reference sequence). Recovered participants had two consecutive negative NP/OP PCR tests, healthcare professional clearance, or symptom resolution.

This rearrangement joins TRBV7-9 to TRBJ1-1; 9 bases align to TRBD1. The sequence derives from a woman between 45 and 65 years old who had recovered from COVID-19. Specimen: PBMCs or T cells enriched from blood (not recorded which). The CDR3 protein is CASSLVGQGRTEAFF. The CDR3 DNA is TGTGCCAGCAGCTTAGTGGGACAGGGAAGGACTGAAGCTTTCTTT.